This T cell receptor beta chain was captured by sequencing in a study of blood T cell repertoires in COVID-19. This CDR3 is built from 15 residues. V was shortened by 5 bases and J by 4 bases, with 15 bases between the two germline ends. Germline-derived CDR1 and CDR2 are LNHDA and SQIVND (reference sequence). Adults between about 18 and 95 years of age took part from 20 to 25 US areas. Cohorts were assigned according to the clinical history that participants reported. In the original analysis: By means of reference gene primer amplification, nucleated cell counts were estimated. Profiled with immunoSEQ multiplex PCR; TCRdb holds only in-frame clones, not every one. The D gene and trimming were derived from the DNA, and the V and J assignments and clone size from that table. The repertoire holds about 200,000 clones, 75% to 85% seen once, with around 7% in the top ten.

Material: PBMCs or T cells enriched from blood (not recorded which). This clonotype originated in a woman aged 40 to 49 with acute COVID-19. The chain recombines TRBV19 with TRBJ1-5; D perhaps matches TRBD1 (6 bases). CDR3 sequence (DNA): TGTGCCAGTAGTGAACAGGGTATCGGGAATCAGCCCCAGCATTTT. Translating it yields CASSEQGIGNQPQHF.